This T cell receptor beta chain was documented in a study of patients and donors after allogeneic stem cell transplantation. TCRdb passed the RT-PCR reads through MiXCR, listing each CDR3 protein once. The table shows more than 850,000 distinct CDR3 sequences, with roughly 18% occurring only once. This clonotype has a count of ten or more. An end of the junction does not agree with germline; a read error may underlie this. This CDR3 has 12 amino acids. The V call is TRBV12-3 or TRBV12-4, the J call TRBJ1-2, with D uncertain. This clonotype originated in a human donor who was either an allogeneic HSCT recipient or a stem cell or donor lymphocyte infusion donor (not recorded which). It is not recorded whose cells these are; they may come from a transplant donor. Material: blood, either unsorted or a sorted T cell fraction (not recorded which). In nucleotides, the CDR3 is TGTGCCAGCAGCTTAGAGGGTTTGGACTACACCTTC. Protein product: CASSLEGLDYTF.